The 2 T cell receptor beta chains reported below all come from one sample, sequenced in a study of blood T cell repertoires in COVID-19. Only in-frame clones appear in the TCRdb table, and some are missing; sequencing was by immunoSEQ multiplex PCR. This sample has 300,000 to 400,000 clones, with 85% found just once. Sequencing was done on a sample of PBMCs or T cells enriched from blood (not recorded which). All receptors come from a woman in her 30s who had been exposed to COVID-19.

The chain has TRBV3-1 (or the pseudogene TRBV3-2) and TRBJ2-1, with D possibly being TRBD1 (5 bases). This CDR3 comprises 15 residues. V lost 4 bases and J lost 6, with 16 bases in between. Germline CDR1 LGHDT, CDR2 YNNKEL (reference sequence). CDR3 sequence reads: CASSPPTWQGNEQFF. CDR3 nucleotides: TGTGCCAGCAGCCCTCCTACATGGCAGGGCAATGAGCAGTTCTTC.

CDR3 region: CASSQDRGKEKLFF. The CDR3 nucleotides read TGTGCCAGCAGCCAGGACAGGGGTAAAGAAAAACTGTTTTTT. V usage is TRBV7-9 and J usage is TRBJ1-4; 9 bases match TRBD1. V gave up 5 bases and J gave up 8 bases; unmatched junction bases: 6. This CDR3 is 14 amino acids long. Germline V gene lookup returns CDR1 SEHNR and CDR2 FQNEAQ (reference sequence).